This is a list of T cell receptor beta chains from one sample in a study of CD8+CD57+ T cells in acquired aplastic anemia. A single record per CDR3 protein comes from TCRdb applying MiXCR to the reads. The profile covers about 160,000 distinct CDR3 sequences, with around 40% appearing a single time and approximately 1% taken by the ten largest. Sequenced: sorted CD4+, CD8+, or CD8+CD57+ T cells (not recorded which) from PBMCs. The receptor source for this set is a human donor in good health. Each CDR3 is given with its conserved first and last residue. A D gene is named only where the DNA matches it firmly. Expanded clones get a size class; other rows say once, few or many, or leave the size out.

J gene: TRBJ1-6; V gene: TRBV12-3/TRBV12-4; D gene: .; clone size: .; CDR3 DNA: TGTGCCAGCAGTTTTCCGTGGGGTTCACCCCTCCACTTT; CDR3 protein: CASSFPWGSPLHF
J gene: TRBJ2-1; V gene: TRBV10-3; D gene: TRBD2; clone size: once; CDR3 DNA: TGTGCCATTTCTAGCGGGTACAATGAGCAGTTCTTC; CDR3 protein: CAISSGYNEQFF
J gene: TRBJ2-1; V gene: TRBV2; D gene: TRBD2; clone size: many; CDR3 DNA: TGTGCCAGCAGTTATAGCGGGACCAAGGCCAATGAGCAGTTCTTC; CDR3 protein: CASSYSGTKANEQFF
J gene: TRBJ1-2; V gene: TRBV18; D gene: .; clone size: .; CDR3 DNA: TGTGCCAGCTCAACTACCAACAGTAACTATGGCTACACCTTC; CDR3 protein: CASSTTNSNYGYTF
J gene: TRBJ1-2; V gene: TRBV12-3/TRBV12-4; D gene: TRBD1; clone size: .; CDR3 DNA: TGTGCCAGCAGCTATCCACCGGGACAGGGCGTGCGCTACACCTTC; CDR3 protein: CASSYPPGQGVRYTF
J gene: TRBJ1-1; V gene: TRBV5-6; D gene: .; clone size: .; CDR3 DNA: TGTGCCAGCAGCTTGGGGGATGGAGCTTTCTTT; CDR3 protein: CASSLGDGAFF
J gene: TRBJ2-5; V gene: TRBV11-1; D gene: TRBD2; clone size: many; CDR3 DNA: TGTGCCAGCAGCTTAAGCGGGAGTTTAGAGACCCAGTACTTC; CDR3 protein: CASSLSGSLETQYF
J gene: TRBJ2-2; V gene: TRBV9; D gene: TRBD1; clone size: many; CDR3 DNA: TGTGCCAGCAGCCCCAGGACAGGGGGCGCGGATAGCACCGGGGAGCTGTTTTTT; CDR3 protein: CASSPRTGGADSTGELFF
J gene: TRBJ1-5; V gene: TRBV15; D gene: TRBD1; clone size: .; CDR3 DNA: TGTGCCACCAACCCGACAGGGAGTAGCAATCAGCCCCAGCATTTT; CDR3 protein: CATNPTGSSNQPQHF
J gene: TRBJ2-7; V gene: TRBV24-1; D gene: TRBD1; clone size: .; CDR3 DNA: TGTGCCACCAGTGATTTTCGCAGGGGGCTCGACGAGCAGTACTTC; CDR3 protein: CATSDFRRGLDEQYF
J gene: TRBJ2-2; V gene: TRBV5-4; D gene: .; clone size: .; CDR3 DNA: TGTGCCGGCAGCGGGGGGGGGACAGGGCACACCGGGGAGCTGTTTTTT; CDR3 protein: CAGSGGGTGHTGELFF
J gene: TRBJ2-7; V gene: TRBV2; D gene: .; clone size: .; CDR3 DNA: TGTGCCAGCAGTGAACGTCCCATTGGCAACGAGCAGTACTTC; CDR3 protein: CASSERPIGNEQYF
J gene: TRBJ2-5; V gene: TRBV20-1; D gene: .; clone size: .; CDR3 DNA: TGCAGTGTTACCCCCGGGGACTCCAAGTACCAAGAGACCCAGTACTTC; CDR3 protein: CSVTPGDSKYQETQYF
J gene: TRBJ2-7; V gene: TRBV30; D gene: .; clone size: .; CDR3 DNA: TGTGCCTGGAGTGTACAGGGAGGGGGGCCCTACGAGCAGTACTTC; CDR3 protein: CAWSVQGGGPYEQYF
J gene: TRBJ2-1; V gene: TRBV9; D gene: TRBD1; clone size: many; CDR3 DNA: TGTGCCAGCAGCGCACAGGGGCTGTCAATGACGCCGCAGTTCTTC; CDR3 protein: CASSAQGLSMTPQFF
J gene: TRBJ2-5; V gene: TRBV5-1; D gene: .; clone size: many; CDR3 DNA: TGCGCCAGCAGCTCGTCGTGGGTGTCGCAAGAGACCCAGTACTTC; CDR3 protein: CASSSSWVSQETQYF
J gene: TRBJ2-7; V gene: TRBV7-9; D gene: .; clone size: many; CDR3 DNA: TGTGCCAGCAGCCCCTCCGGACGGACCTACGAGCAGTACTTC; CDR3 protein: CASSPSGRTYEQYF
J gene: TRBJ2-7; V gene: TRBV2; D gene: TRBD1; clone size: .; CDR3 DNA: TGTGCCAGCAGTGAGGGACAGGTCTCCTACGAGCAGTACTTC; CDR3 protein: CASSEGQVSYEQYF
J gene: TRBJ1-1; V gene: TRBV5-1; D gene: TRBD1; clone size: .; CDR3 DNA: TGCGCCAGCAGCTCGTGGACAGGGGCGCTTAAGGGCACTGAAGCTTTCTTT; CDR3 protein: CASSSWTGALKGTEAFF
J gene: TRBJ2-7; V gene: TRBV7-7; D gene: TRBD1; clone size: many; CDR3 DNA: TGTGCCAGCAGCTTAGCCTCGACAGGGAACTACGAGCAGTACTTC; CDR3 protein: CASSLASTGNYEQYF
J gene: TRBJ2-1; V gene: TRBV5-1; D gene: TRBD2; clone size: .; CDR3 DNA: TGCGCCAGCAGCCCTCGGGGAAGCGGGAGAGGGTCCTACAATGAGCAGTTCTTC; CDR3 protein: CASSPRGSGRGSYNEQFF
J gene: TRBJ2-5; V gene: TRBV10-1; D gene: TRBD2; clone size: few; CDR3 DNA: TGCGCCAGCACTGGCGGGGGGGTTGAGACCCAGTACTTC; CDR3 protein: CASTGGGVETQYF
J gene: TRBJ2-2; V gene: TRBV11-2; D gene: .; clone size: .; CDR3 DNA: TGTGCCAGCAGCTTTGGGGGCTGCTGTGGCACCGGGGAGCTGTTTTTT; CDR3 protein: CASSFGGCCGTGELFF
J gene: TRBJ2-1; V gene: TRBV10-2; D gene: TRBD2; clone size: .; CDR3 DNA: TGCGCCAGCAGTAGAAGGACTAGCCTCTCCTACAATGAGCAGTTCTTC; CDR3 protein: CASSRRTSLSYNEQFF
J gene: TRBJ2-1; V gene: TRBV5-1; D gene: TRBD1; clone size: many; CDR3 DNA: TGCGCCAGCAGTTCAACAGGGGGCTCCTACAATGAGCAGTTCTTC; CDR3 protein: CASSSTGGSYNEQFF
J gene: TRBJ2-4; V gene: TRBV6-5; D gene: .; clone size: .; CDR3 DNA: TGTGCCAGCAGTTCCGGGAGAAACATTCAGTACTTC; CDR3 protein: CASSSGRNIQYF
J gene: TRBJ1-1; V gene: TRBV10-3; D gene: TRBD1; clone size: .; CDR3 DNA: TGTGCCATCAGGGGGGGGACAGGGCAACTGAACACTGAAGCTTTCTTT; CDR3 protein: CAIRGGTGQLNTEAFF
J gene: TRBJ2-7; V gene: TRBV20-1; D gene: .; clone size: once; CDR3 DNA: TGCAGTGCCAGCAGTACCCCGGCTAGCTACGAGCAGTACTTC; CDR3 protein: CSASSTPASYEQYF